Below are 25 T cell receptor beta chains sequenced from a single sample in a study of shared clonotypes between healthy human individuals. Generated by immunoSEQ multiplex PCR, the TCRdb table keeps only in-frame clones and is missing some. The sample carries more than 550,000 clones, about two thirds recorded once. The source material was memory CD4+ T cells sorted from blood. Subset reported: CD45RA-negative fraction. Receptors originate from a young woman in good health.

Details on this clone: The sample contains more than one DNA sequence encoding this CDR3. V is TRBV18 and J is TRBJ2-2, with a weak D call TRBD1 (5 bases). This CDR3 spans 15 amino acids. Germline V gene sequence: CDR1 KGHSH, CDR2 LQKENI. V lost 2 bases, J lost 1 base, and 8 bases lay in between. For the CDR3, the DNA is TGTGCCAGCTCACCAAGGCAGGGGAACACCGGGGAGCTGTTTTTT. This gives the protein CASSPRQGNTGELFF.

This CDR3 reads CASSQSTGDPNYGYTF. CDR3 sequence (DNA): TGCGCCAGCAGCCAATCGACAGGGGATCCTAACTATGGCTACACCTTC. The rearrangement joins TRBV5-1 to TRBJ1-2, with 8 bases aligning to TRBD1. In germline, CDR1 is SGHRS, CDR2 YFSETQ. The V segment lost 4 bases and the J segment 0 bases; nucleotides outside the gene matches: 8. The CDR3 has 16 residues. Looking up the rest from reference TRBV5-1 and TRBJ1-2 gives the full variable domain: KAGVTQTPRYLIKTRGQQVTLSCSPISGHRSVSWYQQTPGQGLQFLFEYFSETQRNKGNFPGRFSGRQFSNSRSEMNVSTLELGDSALYLCASSQSTGDPNYGYTFGSGTRLTVV.

J is TRBJ1-3 and V is TRBV15; D possibly corresponds to TRBD1 (5 bases). The V gene lost 3 bases and the J gene lost 4 bases, with 22 bases spanning the gap. Germline-derived CDR1 and CDR2 are LNHNV and YYDKDF (reference sequence). This CDR3 has 18 residues. The CDR3 is CATSSLLPSTAGGNTIYF. The DNA of the CDR3 is TGTGCCACCAGCAGCCTCCTTCCCTCGACAGCGGGCGGAAACACCATATATTTT.

The rearrangement joins TRBV5-5 to TRBJ2-7; a possible D gene is TRBD2 (5 bases). The ends were cut back, 0 bases at V and 7 bases at J, with 11 bases in the middle. The CDR3 is 13 residues long. CDR1 and CDR2 from the germline V gene are SGHKS and YYEKEE (reference sequence). The chain's CDR3 is CASSLVGPGEQYF. CDR3 nucleotides: TGTGCCAGCAGCTTGGTCGGGCCGGGGGAGCAGTACTTC.

This chain links TRBV27 with TRBJ1-5; D perhaps matches TRBD1 (5 bases). Germline CDR1 reads MNHEY; CDR2 reads SMNVEV (reference sequence). This CDR3 is 17 amino acids long. V was shortened by 5 bases and J by 6 bases, with 23 bases between the two germline ends. The DNA for the CDR3 is TGTGCCAGCAGTGACTACCGCGCTTTTGTGGGGGGTCAGCCCCAGCATTTT. This codes for CASSDYRAFVGGQPQHF.

The chain joins TRBV5-1 to TRBJ2-3, with 7 bases that match TRBD1. CDR3 size: 17 residues. V was clipped by 2 bases and J by 0 bases; unmatched bases: 9. The germline V gene encodes CDR1 SGHRS and CDR2 YFSETQ. The CDR3 nucleotides are TGCGCCAGCAGCTTCTCCTGGGACAGAGCTAGCACAGATACGCAGTATTTT. Protein sequence: CASSFSWDRASTDTQYF.

This chain joins TRBV7-9 and TRBJ1-2; tentative D call: TRBD1 (5 bases). CDR1 is SEHNR and CDR2 is FQNEAQ in the germline V gene (reference sequence). The CDR3 consists of 16 residues. V was trimmed by 5 bases and J by 0 bases, leaving 16 bases between them. In DNA, the CDR3 is TGTGCCAGCAGCCCTCTTGGGGCACAAGCTAACTATGGCTACACCTTC. It codes for CASSPLGAQANYGYTF. Full variable domain (remainder filled in from reference TRBV7-9 and TRBJ1-2): DTGVSQNPRHKITKRGQNVTFRCDPISEHNRLYWYRQTLGQGPEFLTYFQNEAQLEKSRLLSDRFSAERPKGSFSTLEIQRTEQGDSAMYLCASSPLGAQANYGYTFGSGTRLTVV.

This clone appeared a single time. At the DNA level, this CDR3 is encoded by other sequences in the same sample as well. The chain links TRBV10-3 to TRBJ2-7; 8 nucleotides agree with TRBD2. The CDR3 length is 13 residues. The trim removed 10 bases at V and 2 bases at J, leaving 7 bases unmatched. Per germline, CDR1 ENHRY and CDR2 SYGVKD. For the CDR3, the DNA is TGTGCCACCGGACTAGCTGAGACCTACGAGCAGTACTTC. It yields the protein CATGLAETYEQYF.

This clone appeared a single time. Since a much larger clone is just one base distant, this may be a read error. The sample contains more than one DNA sequence encoding this CDR3. The V call is TRBV7-9, the J call TRBJ2-2; no definite D call. This CDR3 has 12 amino acids. The germline CDR1 and CDR2 sequences are SEHNR and FQNEAQ (reference sequence). V was shortened by 1 base and J by 5 bases, with 2 bases between the two germline ends. The CDR3, as DNA: TGTGCCAGCAGCTTAGTGACCGGGGAGCTGTTTTTT. Translated, it gives CASSLVTGELFF.

The V call is TRBV30, the J call TRBJ1-5, with D possibly matching TRBD1 (5 bases). The germline V gene has CDR1 GTSNPN and CDR2 SVGIG (reference sequence). V lost 2 bases to trimming and J lost 7 bases, with 12 bases between them. There are 13 residues in the CDR3. CDR3 region: CAWSTRANQPQHF. The DNA for the CDR3 is TGTGCCTGGAGTACCAGGGCGAACCAGCCCCAGCATTTT.

V gene TRBV29-1 combines with J gene TRBJ2-7, with 7 nucleotides matching TRBD2. The J segment lost 2 bases and the V segment lost 4 bases, leaving 11 bases of the junction unmatched. The germline V gene encodes CDR1 SQVTM and CDR2 ANQGSEA. The CDR3 covers 15 residues. The CDR3 loop is CSVAGRTSEAYEQYF. CDR3 in DNA: TGCAGCGTTGCGGGCCGAACTAGCGAGGCCTACGAGCAGTACTTC.

This rearrangement joins TRBV29-1 to TRBJ2-1; D unclear. There are 11 residues in the CDR3. CDR1 and CDR2 (germline): SQVTM, ANQGSEA. V lost 6 bases to trimming and J lost 0 bases, with 3 bases between them. DNA of the CDR3: TGCAGCGTGAGCTCCTACAATGAGCAGTTCTTC. Protein product: CSVSSYNEQFF.

J is TRBJ2-2 and V is TRBV7-3; 8 bases agree with TRBD2. V shed 6 bases and J 2 bases; nucleotides not matched to a gene: 11. CDR3 length: 17 residues. Germline V gives CDR1 SGHTA, CDR2 FQGTGA. CDR3 in amino acids: CASSRTNSGKNTGELFF. DNA of the CDR3: TGTGCCAGCAGTCGTACTAATAGCGGGAAAAACACCGGGGAGCTGTTTTTT.

The J gene is TRBJ2-1, the V gene TRBV28, with a tentative D call TRBD2 (5 bases). Germline CDR1 is MDHEN and CDR2 is SYDVKM. V lost 2 bases and J lost 2, with 10 bases in between. The CDR3 is 15 residues long. CDR3 sequence (DNA): TGTGCCAGCAGTTTAACGGGATCCGCCTACAATGAGCAGTTCTTC. Its protein is CASSLTGSAYNEQFF.

This sequence joins TRBV20-1 and TRBJ2-7; no clear D. The CDR3 contains 11 residues. Trimming cost V 5 bases and J 3 bases, with 8 bases left between them. CDR1 and CDR2 (germline): DFQATT, SNEGSKA (reference sequence). The DNA for the CDR3 is TGCAGTGCTCTAGACATCTACGAGCAGTACTTC. Protein sequence: CSALDIYEQYF.

The V and J genes are TRBV13 and TRBJ2-1; 10 bases match TRBD2. From germline, CDR1 is PRHDT and CDR2 FYEKMQ (reference sequence). J lost 7 bases, V lost 0 bases, and 6 bases had no gene match. This CDR3 spans 16 amino acids. CDR3 in DNA: TGTGCCAGCAGCTTAGGAGGAGCGGGAGGGCCGAATGAGCAGTTCTTC. As protein: CASSLGGAGGPNEQFF.

V gene TRBV7-9 combines with J gene TRBJ2-4, with TRBD2 identical over 8 bases. Trimming cost V 5 bases and J 0 bases; bases outside gene matches: 9. Germline-derived CDR1 and CDR2 are SEHNR and FQNEAQ (reference sequence). This CDR3 comprises 17 residues. CDR3 nucleotides: TGTGCCAGCAGCCATACTAGCGGCCTTCTAGCCAAAAACATTCAGTACTTC. Its translation: CASSHTSGLLAKNIQYF. The variable domain in full, with the rest retrieved from reference TRBV7-9 and TRBJ2-4, is DTGVSQNPRHKITKRGQNVTFRCDPISEHNRLYWYRQTLGQGPEFLTYFQNEAQLEKSRLLSDRFSAERPKGSFSTLEIQRTEQGDSAMYLCASSHTSGLLAKNIQYFGAGTRLSVL.

This chain links TRBV7-6 with TRBJ2-5; 10 bases map to TRBD2. V was clipped by 3 bases and J by 4 bases; unmatched bases: 11. Germline CDR1 and CDR2: SGHVS and FNYEAQ. This CDR3 is built from 17 residues. The CDR3 coding sequence is TGTGCCAGCAGCTTGGGGGCTAGCGGGAGCCTCATAGAGACCCAGTACTTC. Translating it yields CASSLGASGSLIETQYF.

The table lists this clone with a few counts. The sample holds other DNA sequences that translate to the same CDR3. This chain uses TRBV6-6 with TRBJ1-1; D is uncertain. In germline, CDR1 is MNHNY, CDR2 SVGAGI (reference sequence). V shed 2 bases and J shed 8 bases, with 9 bases lying between them. The CDR3 has 12 residues. The CDR3 spells CASSYGEGEAFF. The CDR3, as DNA: TGTGCCAGCAGTTACGGGGAAGGCGAAGCTTTCTTT.

The genes are TRBV27 and TRBJ1-2; 7 nucleotides line up with TRBD1. This CDR3 region has 14 residues. The germline gives CDR1 MNHEY, CDR2 SMNVEV (reference sequence). V dropped 5 bases and J dropped 3; count of bases not matched to a gene: 6. This chain's CDR3 is CASSPGGQYYGYTF. The CDR3 DNA reads TGTGCCAGCAGTCCTGGGGGACAGTACTATGGCTACACCTTC.

The chain carries TRBV2 and TRBJ2-2, with D perhaps assigned TRBD1 or TRBD2 (6 bases each). Between the trimmed V and J ends, which lost 6 bases and 3 bases, there was a span of 17 bases. The V gene's germline CDR1 is SNHLY and CDR2 FYNNEI. This CDR3 contains 16 residues. CDR3 region: CASRGIRGRDTGELFF. The CDR3 nucleotides are TGTGCCAGCAGAGGGATTCGGGGGCGCGACACCGGGGAGCTGTTTTTT. Looking up the rest from reference TRBV2 and TRBJ2-2 gives the full variable domain: EPEVTQTPSHQVTQMGQEVILRCVPISNHLYFYWYRQILGQKVEFLVSFYNNEISEKSEIFDDQFSVERPDGSNFTLKIRSTKLEDSAMYFCASRGIRGRDTGELFFGEGSRLTVL.

This clone was recorded only once. The V call is TRBV28, the J call TRBJ1-2, with D unclear. Germline V gene data show CDR1 as MDHEN and CDR2 as SYDVKM. Between the trimmed V and J ends, which lost 5 bases and 1 base, there was a span of 11 bases. CDR3 length: 14 residues. CDR3 amino acids: CASSVEGSNYGYTF. CDR3 nucleotide sequence: TGTGCCAGCAGTGTCGAGGGCAGTAACTATGGCTACACCTTC.

The sample holds a few counts of this clone. This rearrangement joins TRBV4-1 to TRBJ2-3; 10 positions match TRBD2. The V segment lost 5 bases and the J segment 2 bases; nucleotides outside the gene matches: 4. This CDR3 contains 15 residues. Germline lookup yields CDR1 MGHRA and CDR2 YSYEKL. The CDR3 DNA reads TGCGCCAGCAGCACCCTAGCGGGGGCCACAGATACGCAGTATTTT. It yields the protein CASSTLAGATDTQYF.

The V gene is TRBV18, the J gene TRBJ2-6; perhaps TRBD1 as D (6 bases). CDR1 is KGHSH, CDR2 LQKENI, per germline. The CDR3 runs 16 residues. The germline V and J ends were trimmed by 4 bases and 0 bases, with 10 bases remaining between them. In DNA form, the CDR3 reads TGTGCCAGCTCACAAACAGGGAGCTCTGGGGCCAACGTCCTGACTTTC. Residues: CASSQTGSSGANVLTF.

This clone turned up a few times. The chain links TRBV15 to TRBJ2-3; D may correspond to TRBD1 or TRBD2 (5 bases each). Germline assignment: CDR1 LNHNV and CDR2 YYDKDF (reference sequence). The CDR3 loop spans 14 amino acids. Trimming took off 4 bases at V and 5 bases at J, with 13 bases between the two ends. The CDR3 region is CATSIGTLRDTQYF. CDR3 DNA sequence: TGTGCCACCAGCATCGGGACCCTAAGAGATACGCAGTATTTT.